This T cell receptor (beta chain) is drawn from a study of blood T cell repertoires in COVID-19. Turning to the study itself: The United States, Italy and Spain were the sources of the acute and convalescent COVID-19 samples. Sample material is recorded as cDNA or gDNA derived from T cells, B-cell-depleted T cells, or PBMCs.

Original handling: Researchers report that nucleated cell counts were estimated from reference gene primer amplification. Measured with immunoSEQ multiplex PCR; TCRdb has only the in-frame clones, and not every one. The DNA gave D and trimming, while V, J and clone size come from that table. The sample includes about 97,000 clones, 80% to 90% of them seen just once. V shed 3 bases and J 2 bases; nucleotides not matched to a gene: 9. The CDR3 length is 16 residues. Germline V gene lookup returns CDR1 SGHNT and CDR2 YYREEE (reference sequence). The clonotype was recovered from a human donor in a cohort sampled during active COVID-19. The specimen was peripheral blood. V usage is TRBV5-4 and J usage is TRBJ2-7; TRBD1 matches 9 bases. For the CDR3, the DNA is TGTGCCAGCAGCTCTCAACCGGGACAGGGCCCCTACGAGCAGTACTTC. It is translated as CASSSQPGQGPYEQYF.